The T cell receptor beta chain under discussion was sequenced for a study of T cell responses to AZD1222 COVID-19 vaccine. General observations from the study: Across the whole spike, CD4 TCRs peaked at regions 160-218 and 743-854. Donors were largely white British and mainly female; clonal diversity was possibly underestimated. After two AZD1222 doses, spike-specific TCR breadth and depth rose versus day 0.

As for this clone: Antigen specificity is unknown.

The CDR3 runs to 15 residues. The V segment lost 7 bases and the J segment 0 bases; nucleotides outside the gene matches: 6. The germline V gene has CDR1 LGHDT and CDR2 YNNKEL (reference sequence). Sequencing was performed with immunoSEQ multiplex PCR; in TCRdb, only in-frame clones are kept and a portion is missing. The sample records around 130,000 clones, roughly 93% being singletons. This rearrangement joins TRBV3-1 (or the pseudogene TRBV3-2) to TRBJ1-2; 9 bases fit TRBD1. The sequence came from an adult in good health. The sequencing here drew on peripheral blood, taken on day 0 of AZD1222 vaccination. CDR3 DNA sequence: TGTGCCAGCACCCGAGGACAGGGGCCTAACTATGGCTACACCTTC. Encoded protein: CASTRGQGPNYGYTF.